This T cell receptor (beta chain) came from a study of T cell changes during pregnancy in multiple sclerosis. V lost 5 bases, J lost 4 bases, and 11 bases lay in between. Germline CDR1 is SGHAT and CDR2 is FQNNGV. The CDR3 totals 13 residues. The assay was immunoSEQ multiplex PCR, and TCRdb's table has in-frame clones only and misses some. This table holds 85,000 to 130,000 clones, about 90% found once. The source is a female donor with multiple sclerosis, enrolled in a pregnancy study. The input for sequencing was peripheral blood, taken after pregnancy. The chain joins TRBV11-2 to TRBJ1-2, with D possibly matching TRBD1 (6 bases). In DNA form, the CDR3 reads TGTGCCAGCAGCGAGGGGGGGGGCTATGGCTACACCTTC. This encodes CASSEGGGYGYTF.